This entry concerns a single T cell receptor (beta chain). This sample is part of a study of blood T cell repertoires in COVID-19. On the study more broadly: Samples came from the United States, Italy and Spain, spanning acute and convalescent COVID-19. Sources were T cells, B-cell-depleted T cells, or PBMCs; the material itself was cDNA or gDNA.

CDR3 length equals 15 residues. Per the germline V gene, CDR1 is MNHEY and CDR2 is SMNVEV (reference sequence). Deletions cut 3 bases from V and 4 bases from J, with 15 bases between. Methods used by the authors: Reference gene primer amplification in the assay estimated nucleated cell counts. Produced via immunoSEQ multiplex PCR; TCRdb's table is partial and in-frame only. The DNA was the basis for D and trimming; V, J and clone size are from that table. Of about 480,000 clones in the sample, roughly 90% are singletons; the top ten hold roughly 4.3%. The clonotype originates from a woman younger than 45 with acute or convalescent COVID-19. The specimen was peripheral blood. This chain links TRBV27 with TRBJ2-5; the D gene is possibly TRBD1 (7 bases). The CDR3, as DNA: TGTGCCAGCAGTTTTTGGCAGGGGGGACGAGAGACCCAGTACTTC. Protein: CASSFWQGGRETQYF.